The entry below describes one TCR beta chain. Its antigen is currently unknown. The data stem from a study of blood T cells in healthy people across ages. Deletions cut 6 bases from V and 4 bases from J, with 16 bases between. CDR1 MNHEY and CDR2 SVGEGT come from the germline V gene. CDR3 length: 15 amino acids. The amount of total RNA extracted per sample was at least 5 micrograms. A second PCR, run for roughly 7 to 12 cycles, used a sample-barcoded 5' primer plus a J-beta primer mix. TCRdb ran MiXCR on the 5' RACE reads and lists one entry per CDR3 protein. Found here are about a million distinct CDR3 sequences, around two fifths of them singletons; the top ten hold under 15%. Study results and limitations: TCR beta diversity tracked closely with naive T cell percentage.

Sequencing was done on a sample of blood. The clonotype comes from a man aged 18 to 29 in good health. The J gene is TRBJ1-5, the V gene TRBV6-2 or TRBV6-3; a possible D gene is TRBD1 (5 bases). CDR3 sequence (DNA): TGTGCCAGCAGCCGGACACCGGGGGTGAATCAGCCCCAGCATTTT. Its translation is CASSRTPGVNQPQHF.